These 2 T cell receptor beta chains were sequenced from one sample in a study of T-cell reconstitution after alpha-beta-depleted transplantation in children. Construction of the TCRbeta library involved unique molecular identifiers. TCRdb called the PCR reads again in MiXCR, with one record for every CDR3 protein. This table has 200,000 to 300,000 distinct CDR3 sequences, about 12% appearing once. Sequenced here: PBMCs from the stem cell graft donor, sampled from the stem cell graft. All receptors derive from a human donor who donated a stem cell graft to a child with acute lymphoblastic leukemia.

Ten or more counts support this clonotype. The chain uses TRBV28 and TRBJ2-7, with 10 nucleotides matching TRBD1. Trimming removed 2 bases from V and 3 bases from J; junction bases left unmatched: 7. Germline V gene sequence: CDR1 MDHEN, CDR2 SYDVKM. The CDR3 loop spans 16 amino acids. CDR3 sequence: CASSLNVGTGDYEQYF. In DNA, the CDR3 is TGTGCCAGCAGTTTAAACGTAGGGACAGGGGACTACGAGCAGTACTTC.

The sample holds many counts of this clonotype. This chain uses TRBV20-1 with TRBJ2-2; D not certain. CDR3 length equals 13 residues. Germline values: CDR1 DFQATT, CDR2 SNEGSKA (reference sequence). The V end lost 6 bases, the J end lost 5 bases, and 13 bases lay between the germline ends. CDR3 in amino acids: CSALSHGTGELFF. CDR3 DNA: TGCAGTGCCCTCTCACACGGTACCGGGGAGCTGTTTTTT.